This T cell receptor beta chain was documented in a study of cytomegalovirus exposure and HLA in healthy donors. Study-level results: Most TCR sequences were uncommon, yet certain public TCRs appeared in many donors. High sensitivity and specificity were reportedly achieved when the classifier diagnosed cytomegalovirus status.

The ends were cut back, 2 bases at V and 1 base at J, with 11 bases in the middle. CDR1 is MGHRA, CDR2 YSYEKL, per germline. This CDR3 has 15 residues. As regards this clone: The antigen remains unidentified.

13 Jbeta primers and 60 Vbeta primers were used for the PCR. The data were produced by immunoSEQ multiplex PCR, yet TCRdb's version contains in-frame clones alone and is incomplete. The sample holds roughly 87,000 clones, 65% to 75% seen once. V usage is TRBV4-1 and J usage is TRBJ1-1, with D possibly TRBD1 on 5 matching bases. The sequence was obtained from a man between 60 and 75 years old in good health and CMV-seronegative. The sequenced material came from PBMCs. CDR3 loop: CASSQIWGGNTEAFF. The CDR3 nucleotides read TGCGCCAGCAGCCAAATCTGGGGGGGGAACACTGAAGCTTTCTTT.